The 17 T cell receptor beta chains in this list originate from one sample, sequenced in a study of blood T cell repertoires in COVID-19. Clones were sequenced by immunoSEQ multiplex PCR, and TCRdb holds only the in-frame ones, with some missing. This sample yields 99,000 or so clones, of which roughly 80% are seen a single time; approximately 3.5% belongs to the top ten. Sequenced sample: peripheral blood. Source of these receptors: a woman aged 80 or over with active or convalescent COVID-19.

The chain joins TRBV5-5 to TRBJ1-6; possibly TRBD1 for D (5 bases). This CDR3 has 15 amino acids. V lost 2 bases and J lost 4, with 10 bases in between. In germline, CDR1 is SGHKS, CDR2 YYEKEE (reference sequence). The CDR3 is CASSFGGGYNSPLHF. Here the CDR3 DNA reads TGTGCCAGCAGCTTCGGGGGAGGATATAATTCACCCCTCCACTTT.

This chain joins TRBV30 and TRBJ2-1; D possibly corresponds to TRBD1 (5 bases). CDR3 length equals 10 residues. The germline V gene has CDR1 GTSNPN and CDR2 SVGIG (reference sequence). V was shortened by 6 bases and J by 7 bases, with 7 bases between the two germline ends. CDR3 DNA: TGTGCCTGTCACAGGAATGAGCAGTTCTTC. As protein: CACHRNEQFF.

The gene calls are TRBV6-6 and TRBJ2-7, with unresolved D. This CDR3 contains 11 residues. Trimming removed 5 bases at V and 7 bases at J, with 9 bases between. Germline V CDR1 and CDR2: MNHNY, SVGAGI (reference sequence). The CDR3 DNA sequence: TGTGCCAGCAGTATGTTTAGTGAGCAGTACTTC. Protein product: CASSMFSEQYF.

The table lists this clone with a few counts. The chain recombines TRBV30 with TRBJ1-5, with TRBD1 identical over 12 bases. V was clipped by 3 bases and J by 7 bases; unmatched bases: 7. The CDR3 sequence is 15 residues long. Germline CDR1 and CDR2: GTSNPN and SVGIG (reference sequence). CDR3 sequence reads: CAWSMGQGAGQPQHF. CDR3 coding DNA: TGTGCCTGGAGCATGGGACAGGGGGCGGGCCAGCCCCAGCATTTT. The complete variable domain, with remaining parts taken from reference TRBV30 and TRBJ1-5, reads SQTIHQWPATLVQPVGSPLSLECTVEGTSNPNLYWYRQAAGRGLQLLFYSVGIGQISSEVPQNLSASRPQDRQFILSSKKLLLSDSGFYLCAWSMGQGAGQPQHFGDGTRLSIL.

The chain recombines TRBV5-4 with TRBJ2-7; a weak D match, TRBD1 (6 bases). The CDR3 length is 12 residues. Germline V gives CDR1 SGHNT, CDR2 YYREEE (reference sequence). Deletions cut 4 bases from V and 7 bases from J, with 12 bases between. CDR3 residues: CASSRHREEQYF. The CDR3, as DNA: TGTGCCAGCAGCCGACACAGGGAAGAGCAGTACTTC.

This clone was found once. The V call is TRBV30, the J call TRBJ1-1; D ambiguous. Germline values: CDR1 GTSNPN, CDR2 SVGIG (reference sequence). The V end lost 8 bases, the J end lost 3 bases, and 22 bases lay between the germline ends. The CDR3 contains 15 residues. CDR3 nucleotide sequence: TGTGCCCTCACCTTGAGAGGGCGAGGGTACACTGAAGCTTTCTTT. Translation: CALTLRGRGYTEAFF.

The CDR3 loop is CASSVDYHAEAFF. The CDR3 nucleotides read TGTGCCAGCAGCGTAGACTATCACGCTGAAGCTTTCTTT. The rearrangement joins TRBV9 to TRBJ1-1; no clear D. V gave up 0 bases and J gave up 6 bases, with 9 bases separating them. The CDR3 contains 13 residues. Looked up from germline, CDR1 is SGDLS and CDR2 is YYNGEE.

This chain uses TRBV21-1 with TRBJ2-3; TRBD1 was called by the table and not checked on the DNA. TRBV21-1 is flagged as a pseudogene. The CDR3 covers 15 residues. Here the CDR3 reads CASSTIQEWSDTQYF. The CDR3 DNA is TGTGCCAGCAGCACGATTCAGGAATGGTCAGATACGCAGTATTTT.

The J gene is TRBJ2-1, the V gene TRBV11-3; the D gene is possibly TRBD2 (5 bases). V dropped 6 bases and J dropped 8 bases, with 14 bases sitting between them. Germline V gene lookup returns CDR1 SGHNT and CDR2 YENEEA. The CDR3 spans 13 residues. CDR3 bases: TGTGCCAGCAGTTCCACCGCGGGCGATGAGCAGTTCTTC. This encodes CASSSTAGDEQFF.

The table lists this clone with a few counts. The J gene is TRBJ1-4, the V gene TRBV18, with 9 bases fitting TRBD1. CDR3 size: 14 residues. J gave up 4 bases and V 6 bases, and 3 bases lay outside the gene matches. The germline CDR1 and CDR2 sequences are KGHSH and LQKENI. Here the CDR3 DNA reads TGTGCCAGCTCCCGGGGACAGGGTAATGAAAAACTGTTTTTT. The encoded protein is CASSRGQGNEKLFF.

This chain uses TRBV28 with TRBJ1-1, with TRBD1 identical over 8 bases. Losses at the gene ends were 2 bases for V and 2 bases for J; bases not matched to a gene: 1. Germline loops: CDR1 MDHEN, CDR2 SYDVKM. CDR3 size: 14 residues. The CDR3 sequence is CASSLGQGNTEAFF. The CDR3 DNA reads as TGTGCCAGCAGTTTAGGACAGGGAAACACTGAAGCTTTCTTT.

Only one count was recorded for this clone. The CDR3 loop reads CASSLTTLRTGLDSPLHF. The CDR3 nucleotides read TGTGCCAGCAGTTTAACGACCCTTAGGACAGGTTTGGATTCACCCCTCCACTTT. The gene calls are TRBV27 and TRBJ1-6; TRBD1 matches at 7 bases. Germline values: CDR1 MNHEY, CDR2 SMNVEV (reference sequence). The length of the CDR3 is 18 residues. The V segment lost 2 bases and the J segment 8 bases; nucleotides outside the gene matches: 15.

The chain couples TRBV27 to TRBJ1-1; tentatively, D is TRBD1 (5 bases). The CDR3 loop spans 18 amino acids. Trimming pared 6 bases from V and 5 bases from J, leaving 28 bases between. Germline V gives CDR1 MNHEY, CDR2 SMNVEV (reference sequence). The CDR3 reads CASRSGVRAYGKHTEAFF. CDR3 DNA: TGTGCCAGCAGGTCGGGGGTAAGGGCGTATGGGAAACATACTGAAGCTTTCTTT.

The gene calls are TRBV27 and TRBJ1-2; no clear D. V lost 5 bases, J lost 4 bases, and 14 bases lay in between. The CDR3 length is 14 residues. Per germline, CDR1 MNHEY and CDR2 SMNVEV (reference sequence). The DNA for the CDR3 is TGTGCCAGCAGTACACGGGAGGGCAGCTATGGCTACACCTTC. Its translation: CASSTREGSYGYTF.

This clone has only a few counts. This sequence joins TRBV18 and TRBJ1-2; tentatively, D is TRBD1 (5 bases). The V end was cut by 2 bases, the J end by 10 bases, with 17 bases between. This CDR3 has 14 residues. CDR1 and CDR2 (germline): KGHSH, LQKENI. The CDR3 DNA reads TGTGCCAGCTCACCAACGCAGGGAGGCTTCGACTACACCTTC. Protein product: CASSPTQGGFDYTF. The full variable domain, completed using reference TRBV18 and TRBJ1-2, is NAGVMQNPRHLVRRRGQEARLRCSPMKGHSHVYWYRQLPEEGLKFMVYLQKENIIDESGMPKERFSAEFPKEGPSILRIQQVVRGDSAAYFCASSPTQGGFDYTFGSGTRLTVV.

This clone occurred once. Written as DNA, the CDR3 is TGTGCCAGCTCAGCAGGACAGGGCGAAAAACTGTTTTTT. It translates to CASSAGQGEKLFF. V is TRBV18 and J is TRBJ1-4; 8 nucleotides match TRBD1. Germline-derived CDR1 and CDR2 are KGHSH and LQKENI. The J segment lost 8 bases and the V segment lost 5 bases, leaving 4 bases of the junction unmatched. This CDR3 has 13 amino acids.

This clone occurred once. The V and J genes are TRBV7-9 and TRBJ1-2; D may be TRBD1 (5 bases). Germline loops: CDR1 SEHNR, CDR2 FQNEAQ (reference sequence). This CDR3 spans 17 amino acids. The V gene lost 3 bases and the J gene lost 8 bases, with 25 bases spanning the gap. CDR3 sequence (DNA): TGTGCCAGCAGCTTCCTCGTTACTCCCGGGGCGGGGAAGGGCTACACCTTC. It specifies CASSFLVTPGAGKGYTF.